The T cell receptor (beta chain) under discussion was sequenced for a study of early T cells in non-severe SARS-CoV-2 infection. Study conclusions and caveats: Matching results from VDJdb favored anti-spike CD8 responses, leaving private and CD4 specificities undetected.

Attachment of unique molecular identifiers to individual cDNA molecules was performed. One entry per CDR3 protein, called by TCRdb with MiXCR from the 5' RACE reads. The table has about 22,000 distinct CDR3 sequences, about 4% seen once; the top ten hold around 1.6%. Worth noting for this clonotype: What it binds is unknown.

This clonotype was obtained from an adult who was a healthcare worker with PCR-confirmed SARS-CoV-2 infection or an uninfected control (not recorded which). The sequenced sample consisted of whole blood.

The CDR3, as DNA: TGTGCCAGCAGCTTTCAACAGGGATTCTACAATGAGCAGTTCTTC. Its translation is CASSFQQGFYNEQFF. This rearrangement joins TRBV7-2 to TRBJ2-1; D is perhaps TRBD1 (6 bases). V was cut by 3 bases and J by 3 bases, with 12 bases left in between. This CDR3 contains 15 residues. CDR1 is SGHTA and CDR2 is FQGNSA in the germline V gene.